These 15 T cell receptor beta chains were all obtained from the same sample, sequenced in a study of T-cell reconstitution after alpha-beta-depleted transplantation in children. Antigen specificity for these receptors is unknown. Construction of the TCRbeta library involved unique molecular identifiers. TCRdb ran MiXCR on the PCR reads and lists one entry per CDR3 protein. This sample yields some 300,000 distinct CDR3 sequences, of which 7.5% to 9% are seen a single time; around 9.8% belongs to the top ten. Whole-study findings and limits: Diversity and T-cell counts at one year after transplant derived mostly from new T cells.

The sample was peripheral blood, taken 360 days after TCRalphabeta/CD19-depleted stem cell transplant. The receptors come from a female patient under 10 years old who had a stem cell transplant for Fanconi anemia, so the T cells may come from the graft donor.

This clonotype was seen repeatedly, ten times or more. The rearrangement links TRBV7-3 to TRBJ2-1; 7 bases line up with TRBD2. The V and J ends lost 2 bases and 7 bases, in that order; junction bases with no gene match: 8. In germline, CDR1 is SGHTA, CDR2 FQGTGA. The CDR3 has 15 amino acids. CDR3 loop: CASSLRPGGRNEQFF. The CDR3 nucleotides read TGTGCCAGCAGCTTACGACCGGGAGGAAGGAATGAGCAGTTCTTC.

This clonotype was found a few times. The CDR3 coding sequence is TGTGCCAGCAGCAAGGGGGAGGGCTACGAGCAGTACGTC. It translates to CASSKGEGYEQYV. The chain recombines TRBV21-1 with TRBJ2-7; TRBD2, as called in the table, went unchecked against the DNA. TRBV21-1 is a known pseudogene. The CDR3 contains 13 residues.

The table lists this clonotype with many counts. The V gene is TRBV6-5, the J gene TRBJ2-7; weak D call: TRBD1 (6 bases). The V gene's germline CDR1 is MNHEY and CDR2 SVGAGI. Trimming shortened V by 4 bases and J by 4 bases, and 17 bases separated the two germline ends. There are 15 residues in the CDR3. CDR3 sequence reads: CASSLSGAQPYEQYV. Written as DNA, the CDR3 is TGTGCCAGCAGTTTGTCAGGGGCGCAGCCTTACGAGCAGTACGTC.

This clonotype turned up a few times. The V gene is TRBV6-2 or TRBV6-3, the J gene TRBJ1-5; 10 bases fit TRBD1. This CDR3 contains 16 residues. Germline CDR1 reads MNHEY; CDR2 reads SVGEGT. Trimming removed 6 bases from V and 4 bases from J; junction bases left unmatched: 9. CDR3 in DNA: TGTGCCAGCAGGCCCCCGGGACAGGGGAATAATCAGCCCCAGCATTTT. As protein: CASRPPGQGNNQPQHF.

The sample holds a few counts of this clonotype. J is TRBJ1-5 and V is TRBV5-5; D not certain. Trimming shortened V by 1 base and J by 2 bases, and 16 bases separated the two germline ends. Germline V lookup: CDR1 SGHKS, CDR2 YYEKEE (reference sequence). CDR3 length: 17 residues. In DNA, the CDR3 is TGTGCCAGCAGCTTGTTGGCTGCGGAGCGGGGCAATCAGCCCCAGCATTTT. Translated, it gives CASSLLAAERGNQPQHF.

The chain uses TRBV12-3 or TRBV12-4 and TRBJ2-3; 16 bases align to TRBD2. Trimming cost V 3 bases and J 4 bases; bases outside gene matches: 4. The CDR3 contains 17 residues. This CDR3 is CASSLGTSGRVADTQYF. The CDR3 DNA is TGTGCCAGCAGTTTGGGGACTAGCGGGAGGGTGGCAGATACGCAGTATTTT.

The gene calls are TRBV13 and TRBJ1-2; TRBD1 matches 8 bases. CDR3 length: 14 amino acids. V lost 5 bases and J lost 5; bases outside the gene matches: 7. CDR1 is PRHDT and CDR2 is FYEKMQ in the germline V gene (reference sequence). As DNA, the CDR3 is TGTGCCAGCAGCCCTGACAGGGGAGGGTATGGCTACACCTTC. Protein sequence: CASSPDRGGYGYTF.

This clonotype was seen repeatedly, ten times or more. The chain has TRBV28 and TRBJ2-3; TRBD2 matches at 11 bases. V dropped 6 bases and J dropped 5; count of bases not matched to a gene: 10. CDR1 and CDR2 from the germline V gene are MDHEN and SYDVKM. The CDR3 loop spans 16 amino acids. The CDR3 here is CASSRLAGPSGDTQYF. The CDR3, as DNA: TGTGCCAGCAGCAGACTAGCGGGGCCTAGCGGAGATACGCAGTATTTT. The whole variable domain, filled in from reference TRBV28 and TRBJ2-3, reads DVKVTQSSRYLVKRTGEKVFLECVQDMDHENMFWYRQDPGLGLRLIYFSYDVKMKEKGDIPEGYSVSREKKERFSLILESASTNQTSMYLCASSRLAGPSGDTQYFGPGTRLTVL.

This clonotype was detected many times. The rearrangement uses TRBV5-6 and TRBJ2-2; 14 nucleotides match TRBD2. The J segment lost 7 bases and the V segment lost 2 bases, leaving 13 bases of the junction unmatched. Per germline, CDR1 SGHDT and CDR2 YYEEEE. The CDR3 is 19 amino acids. CDR3 nucleotides: TGTGCCAGCAGCTTTCCTCGACTAGCGGGGGGGCCAGTTGACGGGGAGCTGTTTTTT. It translates to CASSFPRLAGGPVDGELFF.

This clonotype was seen at least ten times. The rearrangement uses TRBV3-1 and TRBJ2-5; 8 bases are a match to TRBD1. The CDR3 runs to 16 residues. The ends lost 0 bases at V and 7 bases at J; junction bases unmatched: 10. The germline V gene encodes CDR1 LGHDT and CDR2 YNNKEL (reference sequence). The CDR3 sequence: CASSQDGGQGLGTQYF. DNA for the CDR3: TGTGCCAGCAGCCAAGATGGCGGACAGGGTCTTGGGACCCAGTACTTC.

The chain combines TRBV5-6 with TRBJ1-1; TRBD1 matches at 9 bases. Trimming at V came to 1 base and at J to 4 bases, leaving 8 bases not matched to a gene. The V gene's germline CDR1 is SGHDT and CDR2 YYEEEE. The CDR3 is made up of 16 amino acids. For the CDR3, the DNA is TGTGCCAGCAGCTTGTCCGGGACAGGGATATTCACTGAAGCTTTCTTT. This translates into CASSLSGTGIFTEAFF.

This clonotype was detected only a few times. The genes are TRBV5-5 and TRBJ2-2; D is unclear. V was trimmed by 4 bases and J by 1 base, leaving 11 bases between them. CDR1 SGHKS and CDR2 YYEKEE come from the germline V gene (reference sequence). This CDR3 is built from 15 residues. The DNA for the CDR3 is TGTGCCAGCAGCAACTTACACAGGAACACCGGGGAGCTGTTTTTT. It codes for CASSNLHRNTGELFF.

The CDR3, as DNA: TGTGCCAGCAGCGCCCTCGGGCCCAAGGAGACTGAAGCTTTCTTT. Translated, it gives CASSALGPKETEAFF. The genes are TRBV9 and TRBJ1-1; D unresolved. Germline lookup yields CDR1 SGDLS and CDR2 YYNGEE. V was shortened by 3 bases and J by 5 bases, with 17 bases between the two germline ends. The CDR3 runs to 15 residues.

This clonotype has at least ten counts. The chain joins TRBV3-1 to TRBJ1-1; D perhaps matches TRBD1 (5 bases). Germline V gives CDR1 LGHDT, CDR2 YNNKEL (reference sequence). The V end was cut by 2 bases, the J end by 3 bases, with 13 bases between. The CDR3 is 15 amino acids. The CDR3 sequence: CASSQLSGRDTEAFF. The CDR3 DNA sequence: TGTGCCAGCAGCCAATTGTCAGGGAGGGACACTGAAGCTTTCTTT.

The CDR3 sequence is CATSRDAGLSLYGYTF. For the CDR3, the DNA is TGTGCCACCAGCAGAGATGCGGGACTATCCCTGTATGGCTACACCTTC. V gene TRBV15 combines with J gene TRBJ1-2, with D possibly TRBD1 on 5 matching bases. The V and J ends lost 0 bases and 5 bases respectively, with 16 bases between them. From germline, CDR1 is LNHNV and CDR2 YYDKDF (reference sequence). This CDR3 is built from 16 residues.